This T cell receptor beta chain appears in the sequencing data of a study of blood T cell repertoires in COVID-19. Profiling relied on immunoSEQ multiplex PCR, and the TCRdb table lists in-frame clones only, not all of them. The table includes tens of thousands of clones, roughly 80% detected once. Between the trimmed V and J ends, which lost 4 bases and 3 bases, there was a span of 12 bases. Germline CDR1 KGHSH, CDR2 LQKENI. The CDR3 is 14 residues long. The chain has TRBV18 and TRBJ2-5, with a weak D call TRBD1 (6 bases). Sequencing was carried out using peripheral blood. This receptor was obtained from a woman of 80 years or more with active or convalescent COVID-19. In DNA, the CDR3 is TGTGCCAGCTCACTCAACCAGGGGAAAGAGACCCAGTACTTC. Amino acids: CASSLNQGKETQYF.